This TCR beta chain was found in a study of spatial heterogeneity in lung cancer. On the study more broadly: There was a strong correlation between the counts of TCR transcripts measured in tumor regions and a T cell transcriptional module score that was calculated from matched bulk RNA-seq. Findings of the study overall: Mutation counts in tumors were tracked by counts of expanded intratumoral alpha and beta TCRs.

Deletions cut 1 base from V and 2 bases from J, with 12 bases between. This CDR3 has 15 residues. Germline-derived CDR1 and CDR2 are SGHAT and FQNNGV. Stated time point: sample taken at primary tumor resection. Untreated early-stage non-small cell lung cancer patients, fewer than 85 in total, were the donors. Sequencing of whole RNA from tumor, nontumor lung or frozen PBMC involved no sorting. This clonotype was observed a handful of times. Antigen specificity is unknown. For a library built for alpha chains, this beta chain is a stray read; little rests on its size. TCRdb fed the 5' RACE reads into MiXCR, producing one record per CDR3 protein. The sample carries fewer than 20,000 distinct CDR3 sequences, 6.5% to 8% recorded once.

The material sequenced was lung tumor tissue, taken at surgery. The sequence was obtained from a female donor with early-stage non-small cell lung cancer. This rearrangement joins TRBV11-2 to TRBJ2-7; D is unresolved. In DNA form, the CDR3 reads TGTGCCAGCAGCTTAGGAGAGAGCTCAGCCTACGAGCAGTACTTC. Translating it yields CASSLGESSAYEQYF. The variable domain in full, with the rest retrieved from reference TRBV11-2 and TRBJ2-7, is EAGVAQSPRYKIIEKRQSVAFWCNPISGHATLYWYQQILGQGPKLLIQFQNNGVVDDSQLPKDRFSAERLKGVDSTLKIQPAKLEDSAVYLCASSLGESSAYEQYFGPGTRLTVT.